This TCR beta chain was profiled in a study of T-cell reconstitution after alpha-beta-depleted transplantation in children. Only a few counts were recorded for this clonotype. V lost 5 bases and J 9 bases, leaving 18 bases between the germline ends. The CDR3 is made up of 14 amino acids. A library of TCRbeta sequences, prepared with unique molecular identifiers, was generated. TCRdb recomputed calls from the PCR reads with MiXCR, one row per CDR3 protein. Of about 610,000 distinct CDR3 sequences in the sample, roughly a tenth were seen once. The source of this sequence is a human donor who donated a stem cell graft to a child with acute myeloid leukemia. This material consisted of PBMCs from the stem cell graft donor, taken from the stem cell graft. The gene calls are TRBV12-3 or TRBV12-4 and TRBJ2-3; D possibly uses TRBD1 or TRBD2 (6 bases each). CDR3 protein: CASSPGLGRGTQYF. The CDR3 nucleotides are TGTGCCAGCAGTCCGGGACTGGGTAGGGGGACGCAGTATTTT.